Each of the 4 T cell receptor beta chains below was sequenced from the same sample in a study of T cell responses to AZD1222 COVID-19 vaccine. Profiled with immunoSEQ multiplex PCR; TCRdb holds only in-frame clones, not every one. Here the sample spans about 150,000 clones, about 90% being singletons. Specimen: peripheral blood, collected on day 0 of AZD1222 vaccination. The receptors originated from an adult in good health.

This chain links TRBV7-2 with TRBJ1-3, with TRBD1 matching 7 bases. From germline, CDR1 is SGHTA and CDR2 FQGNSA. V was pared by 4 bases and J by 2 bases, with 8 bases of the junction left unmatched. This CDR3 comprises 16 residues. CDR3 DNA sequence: TGTGCCAGCAGCTCCCACAGGGGACTTCCTGGAAACACCATATATTTT. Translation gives CASSSHRGLPGNTIYF.

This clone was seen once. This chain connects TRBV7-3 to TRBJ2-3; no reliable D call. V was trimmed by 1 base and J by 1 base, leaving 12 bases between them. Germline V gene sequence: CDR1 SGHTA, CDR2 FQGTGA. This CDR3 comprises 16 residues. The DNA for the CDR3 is TGTGCCAGCAGCTTAATCCCTCCTACCTGCACAGATACGCAGTATTTT. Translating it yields CASSLIPPTCTDTQYF.

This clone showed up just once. CDR3 bases: TGTGCCAGCAGCTTAGGACAGGGGGGTAAGGAGACCCAGTACTTC. Translating gives CASSLGQGGKETQYF. J is TRBJ2-5 and V is TRBV7-9; TRBD1 agrees at 9 bases. Losses at the gene ends were 1 base for V and 5 bases for J; bases not matched to a gene: 5. The germline V gene encodes CDR1 SEHNR and CDR2 FQNEAQ (reference sequence). The CDR3 runs to 15 residues. Full variable domain (rest looked up from reference TRBV7-9 and TRBJ2-5): DTGVSQNPRHKITKRGQNVTFRCDPISEHNRLYWYRQTLGQGPEFLTYFQNEAQLEKSRLLSDRFSAERPKGSFSTLEIQRTEQGDSAMYLCASSLGQGGKETQYFGPGTRLLVL.

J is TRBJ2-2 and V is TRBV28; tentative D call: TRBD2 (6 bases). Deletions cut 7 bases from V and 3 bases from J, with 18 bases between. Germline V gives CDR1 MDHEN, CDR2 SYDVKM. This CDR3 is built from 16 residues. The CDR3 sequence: CASTYLMGGYTGELFF. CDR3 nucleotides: TGTGCCAGCACTTACTTAATGGGGGGATACACCGGGGAGCTGTTTTTT.